The clone carrying this T cell receptor beta chain has just one count. CDR3 size: 16 residues. Between the trimmed V and J ends, which lost 1 base and 0 bases, there was a span of 13 bases. Germline CDR1 SGHTA, CDR2 FQGNSA. Using genomic DNA as the template, TCR beta VDJ and CDR3 profiling was carried out. From the reads, TCRdb called clonotypes with MiXCR, one entry per CDR3 protein. The sample holds more than 250,000 distinct CDR3 sequences, approximately 56% seen once. The sample is drawn from a study of CD8+CD57+ T cells in acquired aplastic anemia. Study summary: Quantities of DNA derived from sorted CD4+ and CD8+ cells averaged approximately 3 ug.

The V call is TRBV7-2, the J call TRBJ2-7, with D unclear. Material: sorted CD4+, CD8+, or CD8+CD57+ T cells (not recorded which) from PBMCs. This clonotype was sampled from a human donor with severe aplastic anemia or a healthy control (not recorded which). The CDR3: CASSLGNSLTSYEQYF. The CDR3 region has the DNA TGTGCCAGCAGCTTAGGAAATTCACTTACCTCCTACGAGCAGTACTTC. The whole variable domain, remainder taken from reference TRBV7-2 and TRBJ2-7, is GAGVSQSPSNKVTEKGKDVELRCDPISGHTALYWYRQSLGQGLEFLIYFQGNSAPDKSGLPSDRFSAERTGGSVSTLTIQRTQQEDSAVYLCASSLGNSLTSYEQYFGPGTRLTVT.